This TCR beta chain comes out of a study of human thymus T cells. Remarks on this clone: Its specificity is unknown.

All available leukocytes, rather than a set cell count, yielded the blood DNA. Measured with immunoSEQ multiplex PCR; TCRdb has only the in-frame clones, and not every one. The sample consists of 55,000 to 70,000 clones, about 93% of them appearing once. General study results and limits: Gene usage for V and J segments appeared biased in thymic and blood repertoires.

Source material: blood. This clonotype was sampled from a boy in the first two years of life with a congenital heart defect but otherwise immunologically healthy.

CDR3 nucleotide sequence: TGTGCCAGCAGCTTAGATCCCGACAGGGGCTACGAGCAGTACTTC. Encoded protein: CASSLDPDRGYEQYF. The rearrangement links TRBV11-3 to TRBJ2-7; 8 bases match TRBD1. This CDR3 spans 15 amino acids. Germline CDR1 reads SGHNT; CDR2 reads YENEEA. With 0 bases clipped from V and 3 bases from J, the junction kept 4 bases outside the gene matches.